The 2 T cell receptor beta chains listed next were all sequenced from one sample in a study of T cells expressing NK-cell markers. TCRdb reprocessed the 5' RACE reads and stores each CDR3 protein as one record, lacking DNA. The sample features roughly 420,000 distinct CDR3 sequences, with less than 7.5% in its top ten. Sample: blood T cells: a sorted CD56 or NKG2C T cell subset, CD4+ or CD8+ T cells, or bulk PBMC T cells (not recorded which). The receptors originated from a woman aged 18-70 years in good health.

The chain employs TRBV5-5 and TRBJ1-1; TCRdb lists TRBD1, though no DNA is available to test this call. The length of the CDR3 is 15 residues. Germline CDR1 SGHKS, CDR2 YYEKEE (reference sequence). The CDR3 sequence is CASSWTGDLNTEAFF.

The rearrangement joins TRBV6-1 to TRBJ2-1; the D gene TCRdb calls, TRBD1, cannot be checked with no DNA. Looked up from germline, CDR1 is MNHNS and CDR2 is SASEGT. The CDR3 runs 16 residues. CDR3 region: CASSGLRGGSYNEQFF.